This T cell receptor beta chain derives from a study of low-dose radiotherapy and immunotherapy resistance in tumors. In the study overall: Each fraction for Cohort 1 was 0.5 Gy, given every 2 weeks, and the total came to 6.5 Gy.

TRAV and TRBV primers primed cDNA for both TCRalpha and TCRbeta. An approximately 19-cycle PCR with a constant-region primer and V-primer adapter amplified TCRs. TCRdb reprocessed the reads via MiXCR and lists one record per CDR3 protein. The sample shows tens of thousands of distinct CDR3 sequences, 9.4% of them seen only once. Stated time point: before trial treatment. At least ten counts were recorded for this clonotype. In germline, CDR1 is LNHDA, CDR2 SQIVND (reference sequence). V lost 4 bases to trimming and J lost 1 base, with 10 bases between them. This CDR3 is built from 15 residues. The chain joins TRBV19 to TRBJ2-2, with D perhaps TRBD1 (5 bases). The TCR originated in a male donor with prostate cancer. Here the sequenced sample was PBMCs, taken before treatment. CDR3 sequence: CASSTGHGNTGELFF. CDR3 DNA: TGTGCCAGTAGTACCGGACACGGGAACACCGGGGAGCTGTTTTTT.